This T cell receptor beta chain was captured in a study of T cell responses to AZD1222 COVID-19 vaccine. For this clone: What it recognizes is unknown.

Broader study findings: With dominance at 160-218 and 743-854, vaccine-associated CD4 TCRs spanned spike.

Trimming removed 5 bases at V and 11 bases at J, with 10 bases between. Germline V gene data show CDR1 as LNHDA and CDR2 as SQIVND (reference sequence). CDR3 length: 11 amino acids. TCRdb's copy holds only in-frame clones and misses some; the assay was immunoSEQ multiplex PCR. The table has some 90,000 clones, approximately 88% seen once. J is TRBJ1-5 and V is TRBV19; D not certain. The TCR comes from an adult in good health. The sequencing used peripheral blood, collected on day 0 of AZD1222 vaccination. CDR3 protein: CASSSYRAQHF. The CDR3 coding sequence is TGTGCCAGTAGTTCGTATAGGGCCCAGCATTTT.